The 13 T cell receptor beta chains below come from one sample, sequenced in a study of T cells in Graves' hyperthyroidism and ophthalmopathy. RNA transcripts gave rise to amplified TCR beta CDR3 regions. An initial round of RT-PCR targeting the TCR CDR3 relied on the HTBI primer set. TCRdb reprocessed the multiplex PCR reads with MiXCR, giving one entry per CDR3 protein. This sample has approximately 520,000 distinct CDR3 sequences, with 20% found just once. The specimen was blood. The receptor set was obtained from a man between 18 and 29 years old with Graves' hyperthyroidism.

This clonotype has a count of ten or more. The chain recombines TRBV12-3 or TRBV12-4 with TRBJ1-5; D gene ambiguous. The CDR3 has 12 residues. Trimming pared 3 bases from V and 6 bases from J, leaving 6 bases between. The CDR3 is CASSFEGQPQHF. CDR3 coding DNA: TGTGCCAGCAGTTTCGAAGGTCAGCCCCAGCATTTT.

Ten or more counts support this clonotype. The chain joins TRBV20-1 to TRBJ2-7, with D possibly matching TRBD2 (6 bases). Germline loops: CDR1 DFQATT, CDR2 SNEGSKA (reference sequence). Between the trimmed V and J ends, which lost 0 bases and 4 bases, there was a span of 16 bases. CDR3 length: 15 residues. This CDR3 reads CSARDFQGGGYEQYF. CDR3 DNA: TGCAGTGCTAGAGACTTCCAGGGAGGTGGATACGAGCAGTACTTC.

This clonotype was counted only a few times. The chain uses TRBV30 and TRBJ1-1; the D gene is possibly TRBD1 (5 bases). Germline CDR1 is GTSNPN and CDR2 is SVGIG (reference sequence). The CDR3 is 13 residues long. V shed 5 bases and J shed 5 bases, with 15 bases lying between them. CDR3 protein: CAWVVPGGTEAFF. CDR3 DNA sequence: TGTGCCTGGGTAGTTCCGGGGGGGACTGAAGCTTTCTTT.

CDR3 loop: CATSVAGSNYGYTF. DNA of the CDR3: TGTGCCACCAGTGTGGCAGGGTCTAACTATGGCTACACCTTC. V gene TRBV24-1 combines with J gene TRBJ1-2, with D possibly matching TRBD1 (5 bases). The CDR3 has 14 amino acids. The ends were cut back, 5 bases at V and 0 bases at J, with 9 bases in the middle. The germline CDR1 and CDR2 sequences are KGHDR and SFDVKD.

In its sample, this clonotype was seen many times. The chain links TRBV28 to TRBJ2-7; D unresolved. In germline, CDR1 is MDHEN, CDR2 SYDVKM. Trimming left V 6 bases short and J 0 bases short, with 18 bases between. The CDR3 has 16 amino acids. The chain's CDR3 is CASSPARGYSSYEQYF. DNA for the CDR3: TGTGCCAGCAGCCCGGCAAGAGGTTACAGCTCCTACGAGCAGTACTTC.

With regard to this clonotype: This likely comes from a read error, as the CDR3 has no conserved phenylalanine or tryptophan at its end. V is TRBV11-1 and J is TRBJ2-3; D perhaps matches TRBD2 (6 bases). Germline V lookup: CDR1 SGHAT, CDR2 FQDESV (reference sequence). The CDR3 covers 15 residues. Trimming took 2 bases from V and 5 from J, leaving 14 bases between them. The CDR3 loop reads CASSLIGGSKDTQYL. The CDR3 DNA follows: TGTGCCAGCAGCTTAATCGGGGGTTCTAAAGATACGCAGTATCTT.

The sample holds many counts of this clonotype. The chain has TRBV12-3 or TRBV12-4 and TRBJ1-5; D remains ambiguous. The V gene lost 7 bases and the J gene lost 7 bases, with 14 bases spanning the gap. The CDR3 is 13 residues long. As DNA, the CDR3 is TGTGCCAGCACCGTAGATTACCGCCAGCCCCAGCATTTT. This sequence encodes CASTVDYRQPQHF.

Only a few counts were recorded for this clonotype. This chain links TRBV7-2 with TRBJ2-7; TRBD1 is a possible D gene (6 bases). There are 14 residues in the CDR3. V lost 2 bases to trimming and J lost 2 bases, with 10 bases between them. CDR1 SGHTA and CDR2 FQGNSA come from the germline V gene. The CDR3 loop reads CASSLQGSPYEQYF. DNA for the CDR3: TGTGCCAGCAGCTTACAGGGGAGCCCCTACGAGCAGTACTTC.

This clonotype has a count of ten or more. This sequence joins TRBV6-2 or TRBV6-3 and TRBJ1-2, with TRBD1 matching 10 bases. Germline CDR1 and CDR2: MNHEY and SVGEGT. Trimming removed 4 bases from V and 3 bases from J; junction bases left unmatched: 14. The CDR3 consists of 18 residues. The CDR3 DNA is TGTGCCAGCAGTTCACCCAGGCTGGGACAGGGGTCTTACTATGGCTACACCTTC. As protein: CASSSPRLGQGSYYGYTF.

The chain has TRBV30 and TRBJ2-3, with D maybe TRBD2 (6 bases). Between the trimmed V and J ends, which lost 3 bases and 6 bases, there was a span of 16 bases. This CDR3 has 14 amino acids. Looked up from germline, CDR1 is GTSNPN and CDR2 is SVGIG (reference sequence). The CDR3 reads CAWRAGPSGDTQYF. CDR3 DNA: TGTGCCTGGAGGGCGGGACCTTCCGGGGATACGCAGTATTTT.

This clonotype was found a few times. The chain carries TRBV29-1 and TRBJ2-7; no clear D gene. V gave up 4 bases and J gave up 6 bases, with 13 bases separating them. The CDR3 length is 12 residues. CDR1 and CDR2 from the germline V gene are SQVTM and ANQGSEA. Here the CDR3 DNA reads TGCAGCGTTGGTGGCGGTTCGCGCGAGCAGTACTTC. This encodes CSVGGGSREQYF.

This CDR3 reads CASGLFGTGGPLNTEAFF. CDR3 nucleotide sequence: TGTGCTAGTGGTTTGTTCGGGACAGGGGGCCCTCTGAACACTGAAGCTTTCTTT. The rearrangement links TRBV12-5 to TRBJ1-1; 12 nucleotides agree with TRBD1. This CDR3 has 18 amino acids. Trimming removed 2 bases from V and 0 bases from J; junction bases left unmatched: 7. CDR1 is LGHNT and CDR2 is FRNRAP in the germline V gene.

The rearrangement links TRBV19 to TRBJ2-6; D could derive from TRBD1 or TRBD2 (6 bases each). From germline, CDR1 is LNHDA and CDR2 SQIVND (reference sequence). Trimming removed 4 bases from V and 1 base from J, with 17 bases in between. This CDR3 comprises 18 residues. The DNA for the CDR3 is TGTGCCAGTAGTACAGGGGACTCTCCGTTTTCTGGGGCCAACGTCCTGACTTTC. Translating gives CASSTGDSPFSGANVLTF.